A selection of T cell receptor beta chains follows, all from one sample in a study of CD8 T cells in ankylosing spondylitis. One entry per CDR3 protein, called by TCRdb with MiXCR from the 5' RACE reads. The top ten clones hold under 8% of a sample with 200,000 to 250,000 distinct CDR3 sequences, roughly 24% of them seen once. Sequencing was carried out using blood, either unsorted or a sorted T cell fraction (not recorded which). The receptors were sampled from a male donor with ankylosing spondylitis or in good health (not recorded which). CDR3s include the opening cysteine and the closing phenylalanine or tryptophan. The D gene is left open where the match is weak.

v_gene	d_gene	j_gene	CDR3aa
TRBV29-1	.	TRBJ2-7	CSVGWTVDYEQYF
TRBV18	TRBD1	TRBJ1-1	CASSAGGWNTEAFF
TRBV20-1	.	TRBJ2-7	CSAVRPEDASNEQYF
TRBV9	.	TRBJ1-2	CASSVVVAPRGYTF
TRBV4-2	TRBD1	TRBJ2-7	CASSQDVGQGTSEQYF
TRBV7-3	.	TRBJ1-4	CASSLTSNEKLFF
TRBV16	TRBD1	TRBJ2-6	CASSQDRSGANVLTF
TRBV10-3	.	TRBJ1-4	CAIRTNDEKLFF
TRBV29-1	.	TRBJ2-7	CSVGTGTYEQYF
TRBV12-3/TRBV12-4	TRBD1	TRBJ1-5	CASRTGSSQPQHF
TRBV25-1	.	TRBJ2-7	CASSQAGSGSYEQYF
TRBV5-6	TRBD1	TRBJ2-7	CASRATGGNEQYF
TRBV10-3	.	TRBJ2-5	CAISELSWRDGETQYF
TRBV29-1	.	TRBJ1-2	CSVAPTGNYGYTF
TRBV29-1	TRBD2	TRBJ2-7	CSVTSGPTYEQYF
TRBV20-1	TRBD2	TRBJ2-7	CSATSGLGSDEQYF
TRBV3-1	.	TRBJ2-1	CASSQGLGLNEQFF
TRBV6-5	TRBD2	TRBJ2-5	CASSYSGRASGQETQYF
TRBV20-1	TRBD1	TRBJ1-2	CSAAAGQGLAGTNYGYTF
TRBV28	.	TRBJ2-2	CASSLLAPGGELFF
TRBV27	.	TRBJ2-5	CASSSRRRGTRTQYF
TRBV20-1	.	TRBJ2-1	CSVQGGGFNEQFF
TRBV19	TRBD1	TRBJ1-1	CASMRQGITNTEAFF
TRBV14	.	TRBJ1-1	CASSLTPGITEAFF
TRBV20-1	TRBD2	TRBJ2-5	CSAPSSGKEETQYF
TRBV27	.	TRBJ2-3	CASGRGSFTDTQYF
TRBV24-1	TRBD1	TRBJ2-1	CATSGTGTGLFNEQFF
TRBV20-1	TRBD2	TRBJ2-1	CSARPGLAKYNEQFF
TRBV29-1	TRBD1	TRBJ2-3	CSVDKGGQGSDTQYF